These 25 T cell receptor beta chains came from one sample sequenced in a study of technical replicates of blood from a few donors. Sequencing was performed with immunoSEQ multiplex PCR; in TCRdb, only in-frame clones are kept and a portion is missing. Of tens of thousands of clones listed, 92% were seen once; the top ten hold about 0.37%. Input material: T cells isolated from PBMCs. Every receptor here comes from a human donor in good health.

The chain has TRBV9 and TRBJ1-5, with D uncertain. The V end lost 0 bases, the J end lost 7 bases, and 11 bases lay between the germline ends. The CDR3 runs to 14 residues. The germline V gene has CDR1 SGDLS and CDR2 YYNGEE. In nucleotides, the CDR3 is TGTGCCAGCAGCGTAGGTGCGGGGAGCCAGCCCCAGCATTTT. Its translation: CASSVGAGSQPQHF. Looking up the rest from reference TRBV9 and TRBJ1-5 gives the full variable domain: DSGVTQTPKHLITATGQRVTLRCSPRSGDLSVYWYQQSLDQGLQFLIQYYNGEERAKGNILERFSAQQFPDLHSELNLSSLELGDSALYFCASSVGAGSQPQHFGDGTRLSIL.

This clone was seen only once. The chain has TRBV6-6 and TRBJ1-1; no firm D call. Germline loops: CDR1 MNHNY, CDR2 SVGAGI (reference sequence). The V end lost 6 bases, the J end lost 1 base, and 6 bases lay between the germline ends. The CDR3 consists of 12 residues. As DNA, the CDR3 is TGTGCCAGCAGCACACGGAACACTGAAGCTTTCTTT. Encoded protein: CASSTRNTEAFF.

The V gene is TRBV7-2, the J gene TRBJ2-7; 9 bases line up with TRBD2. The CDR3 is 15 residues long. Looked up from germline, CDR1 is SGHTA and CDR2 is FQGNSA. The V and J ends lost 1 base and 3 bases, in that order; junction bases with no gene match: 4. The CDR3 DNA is TGTGCCAGCAGCTTAGACAGCGGGGGGTACTACGAGCAGTACTTC. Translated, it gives CASSLDSGGYYEQYF. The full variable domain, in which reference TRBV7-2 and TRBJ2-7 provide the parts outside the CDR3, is GAGVSQSPSNKVTEKGKDVELRCDPISGHTALYWYRQSLGQGLEFLIYFQGNSAPDKSGLPSDRFSAERTGGSVSTLTIQRTQQEDSAVYLCASSLDSGGYYEQYFGPGTRLTVT.

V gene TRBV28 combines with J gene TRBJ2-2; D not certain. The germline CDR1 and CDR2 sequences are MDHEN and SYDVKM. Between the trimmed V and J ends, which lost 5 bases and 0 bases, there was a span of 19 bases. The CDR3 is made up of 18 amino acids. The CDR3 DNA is TGTGCCAGCAGTCGCTCGCCTCAGATACACGCGAACACCGGGGAGCTGTTTTTT. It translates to CASSRSPQIHANTGELFF.

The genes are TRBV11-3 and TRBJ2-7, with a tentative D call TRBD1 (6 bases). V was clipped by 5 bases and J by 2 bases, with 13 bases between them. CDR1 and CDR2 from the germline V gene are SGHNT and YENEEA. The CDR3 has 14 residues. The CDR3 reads CASSPPSGAYEQYF. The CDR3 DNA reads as TGTGCCAGCAGCCCCCCATCAGGGGCCTACGAGCAGTACTTC.

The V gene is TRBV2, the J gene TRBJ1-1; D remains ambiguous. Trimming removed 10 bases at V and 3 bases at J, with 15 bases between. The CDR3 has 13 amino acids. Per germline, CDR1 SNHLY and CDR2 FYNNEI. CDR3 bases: TGTGCCACCGGTTACAGCACTCACACTGAAGCTTTCTTT. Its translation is CATGYSTHTEAFF.

The CDR3 protein is CASSAGQGNIYGYTF. The CDR3, as DNA: TGTGCCAGCTCTGCCGGACAGGGGAATATCTATGGCTACACCTTC. J is TRBJ1-2 and V is TRBV18; 9 nucleotides agree with TRBD1. CDR3 length: 15 amino acids. Germline values: CDR1 KGHSH, CDR2 LQKENI. The V gene end was trimmed by 6 bases and the J gene end by 4 bases; junction bases not matched to a gene: 9.

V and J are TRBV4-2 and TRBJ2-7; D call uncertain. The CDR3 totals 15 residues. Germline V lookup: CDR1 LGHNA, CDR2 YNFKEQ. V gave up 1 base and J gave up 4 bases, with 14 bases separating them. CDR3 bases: TGTGCCAGCAGCCAAGTAGCCCTCGGTGGTTACGAGCAGTACTTC. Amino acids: CASSQVALGGYEQYF.

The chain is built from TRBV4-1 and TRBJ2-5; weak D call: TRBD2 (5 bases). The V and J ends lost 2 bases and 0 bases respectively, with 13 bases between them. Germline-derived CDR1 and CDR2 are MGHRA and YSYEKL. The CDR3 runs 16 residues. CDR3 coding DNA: TGCGCCAGCAGCCAACTAGACGGGGAGTACCAAGAGACCCAGTACTTC. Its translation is CASSQLDGEYQETQYF.

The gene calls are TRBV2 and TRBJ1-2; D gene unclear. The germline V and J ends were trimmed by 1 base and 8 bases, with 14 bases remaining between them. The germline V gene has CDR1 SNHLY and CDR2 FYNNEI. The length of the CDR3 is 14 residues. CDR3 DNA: TGTGCCAGCAGTGAAGTTCGTGCAAGCGAAGGCTACACCTTC. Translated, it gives CASSEVRASEGYTF.

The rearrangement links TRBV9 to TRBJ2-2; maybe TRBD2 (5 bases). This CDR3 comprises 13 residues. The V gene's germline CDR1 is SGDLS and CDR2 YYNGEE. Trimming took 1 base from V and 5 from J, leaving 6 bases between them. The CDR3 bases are TGTGCCAGCAGCGTAAGCGGAACCGGGGAGCTGTTTTTT. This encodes CASSVSGTGELFF.

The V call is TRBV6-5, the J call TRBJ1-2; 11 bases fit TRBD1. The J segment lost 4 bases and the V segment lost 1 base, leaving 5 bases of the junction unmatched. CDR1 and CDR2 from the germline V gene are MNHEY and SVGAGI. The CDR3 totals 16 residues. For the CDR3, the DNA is TGTGCCAGCAGTTACTTTGGGACAGGGGGTCTCTATGGCTACACCTTC. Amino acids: CASSYFGTGGLYGYTF.

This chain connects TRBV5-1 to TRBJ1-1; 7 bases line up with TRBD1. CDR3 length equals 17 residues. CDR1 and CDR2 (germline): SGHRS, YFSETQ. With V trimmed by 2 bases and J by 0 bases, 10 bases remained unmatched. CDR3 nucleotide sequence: TGCGCCAGCAGCTTCATAGGGCAGGGGGTTATGAACACTGAAGCTTTCTTT. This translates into CASSFIGQGVMNTEAFF.

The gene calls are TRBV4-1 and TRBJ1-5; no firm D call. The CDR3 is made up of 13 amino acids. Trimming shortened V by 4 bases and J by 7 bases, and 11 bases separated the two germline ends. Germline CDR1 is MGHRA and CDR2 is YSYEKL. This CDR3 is CASSLAVSQPQHF. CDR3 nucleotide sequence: TGCGCCAGCAGCCTGGCGGTCAGCCAGCCCCAGCATTTT.

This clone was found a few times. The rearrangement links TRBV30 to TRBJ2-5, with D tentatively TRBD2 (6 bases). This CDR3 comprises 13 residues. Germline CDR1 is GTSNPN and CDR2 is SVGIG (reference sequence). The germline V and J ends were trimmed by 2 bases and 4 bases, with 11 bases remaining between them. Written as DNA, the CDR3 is TGTGCCTGGAGTTCGGGAGTGATAGAGACCCAGTACTTC. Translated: CAWSSGVIETQYF.

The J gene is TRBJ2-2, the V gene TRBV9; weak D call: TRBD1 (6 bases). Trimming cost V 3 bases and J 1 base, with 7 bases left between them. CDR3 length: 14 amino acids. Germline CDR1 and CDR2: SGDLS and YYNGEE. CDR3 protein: CASSETGNTGELFF. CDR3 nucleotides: TGTGCCAGCAGCGAGACAGGGAACACCGGGGAGCTGTTTTTT.

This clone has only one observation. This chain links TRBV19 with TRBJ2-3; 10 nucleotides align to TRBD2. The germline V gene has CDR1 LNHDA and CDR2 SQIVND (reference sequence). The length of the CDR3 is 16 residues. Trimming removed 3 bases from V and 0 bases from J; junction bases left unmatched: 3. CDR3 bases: TGTGCCAGTAGTATTCGGACTAGCGGAAGCACAGATACGCAGTATTTT. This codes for CASSIRTSGSTDTQYF. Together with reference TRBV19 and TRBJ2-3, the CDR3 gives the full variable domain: DGGITQSPKYLFRKEGQNVTLSCEQNLNHDAMYWYRQDPGQGLRLIYYSQIVNDFQKGDIAEGYSVSREKKESFPLTVTSAQKNPTAFYLCASSIRTSGSTDTQYFGPGTRLTVL.

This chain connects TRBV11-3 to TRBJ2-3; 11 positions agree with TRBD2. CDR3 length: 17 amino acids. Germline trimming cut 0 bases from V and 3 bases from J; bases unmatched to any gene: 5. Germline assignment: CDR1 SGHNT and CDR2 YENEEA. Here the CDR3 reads CASSLDLTSGRTDTQYF. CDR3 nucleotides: TGTGCCAGCAGCTTAGATTTAACTAGCGGGAGAACAGATACGCAGTATTTT.

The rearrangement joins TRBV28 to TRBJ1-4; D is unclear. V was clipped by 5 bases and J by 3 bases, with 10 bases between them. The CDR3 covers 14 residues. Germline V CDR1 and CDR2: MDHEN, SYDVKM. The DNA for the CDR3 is TGTGCCAGCAGTCAACCGGGGTCTAATGAAAAACTGTTTTTT. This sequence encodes CASSQPGSNEKLFF.

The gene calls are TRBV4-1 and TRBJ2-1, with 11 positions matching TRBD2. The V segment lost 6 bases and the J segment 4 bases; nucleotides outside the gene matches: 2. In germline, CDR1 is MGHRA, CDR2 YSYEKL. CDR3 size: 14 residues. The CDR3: CASSIAGGYNEQFF. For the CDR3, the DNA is TGCGCCAGCAGTATAGCGGGAGGGTACAATGAGCAGTTCTTC.

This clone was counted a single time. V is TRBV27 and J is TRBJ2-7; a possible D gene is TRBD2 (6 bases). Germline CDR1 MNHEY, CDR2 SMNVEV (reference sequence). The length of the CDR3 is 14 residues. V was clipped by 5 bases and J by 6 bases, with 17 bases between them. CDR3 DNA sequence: TGTGCCAGCAGTATGTTCCGGGAGCTCTCCGAGCAGTACTTC. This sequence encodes CASSMFRELSEQYF.

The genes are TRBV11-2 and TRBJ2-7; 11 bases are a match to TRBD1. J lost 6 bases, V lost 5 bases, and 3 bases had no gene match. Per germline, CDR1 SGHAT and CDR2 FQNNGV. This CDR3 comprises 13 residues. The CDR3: CASSGQGAPEQYF. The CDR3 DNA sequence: TGTGCCAGCAGCGGACAGGGGGCCCCCGAGCAGTACTTC. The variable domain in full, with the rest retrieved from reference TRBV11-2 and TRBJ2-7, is EAGVAQSPRYKIIEKRQSVAFWCNPISGHATLYWYQQILGQGPKLLIQFQNNGVVDDSQLPKDRFSAERLKGVDSTLKIQPAKLEDSAVYLCASSGQGAPEQYFGPGTRLTVT.

The CDR3 DNA follows: TGTGCCAGCAGCTTATTGCCTAGCGGAGGCTACGAGCAGTACTTC. It yields the protein CASSLLPSGGYEQYF. The chain couples TRBV7-3 to TRBJ2-7, with 7 bases matching TRBD2. This CDR3 spans 15 amino acids. Trimming took 2 bases from V and 3 from J; bases not matched to a gene: 7. In germline, CDR1 is SGHTA, CDR2 FQGTGA.

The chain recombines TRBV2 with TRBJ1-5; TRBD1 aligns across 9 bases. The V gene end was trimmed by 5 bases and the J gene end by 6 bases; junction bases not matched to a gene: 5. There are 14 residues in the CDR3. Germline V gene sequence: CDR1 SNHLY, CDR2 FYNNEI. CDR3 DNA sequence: TGTGCCAGCAGTCGACAGGGGGAGAGTCAGCCCCAGCATTTT. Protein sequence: CASSRQGESQPQHF.

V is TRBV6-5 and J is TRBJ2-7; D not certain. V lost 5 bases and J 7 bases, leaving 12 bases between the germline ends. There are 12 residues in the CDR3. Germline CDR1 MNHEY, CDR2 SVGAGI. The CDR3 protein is CASSVPGWEQYF. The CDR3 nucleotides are TGTGCCAGCAGTGTTCCCGGTTGGGAGCAGTACTTC.